One and the same sample provided the 24 T cell receptor beta chains below, sequenced in a study of OX40 agonist ivuxolimab in advanced cancers. Profiling relied on immunoSEQ multiplex PCR, and the TCRdb table lists in-frame clones only, not all of them. The sample includes 50,000 to 70,000 clones, about 93% of them seen just once. The sequenced sample was CD4+ or CD8+ T cells sorted from blood, obtained in a trial of the OX40 agonist ivuxolimab. The receptors derive from an adult with an advanced solid tumor such as melanoma, head and neck, liver or kidney cancer.

The V gene is TRBV18, the J gene TRBJ2-7; 8 bases align to TRBD2. V shed 2 bases, J shed 4 bases, and the junction held 10 bases outside the gene matches. The germline CDR1 and CDR2 sequences are KGHSH and LQKENI. This CDR3 has 16 amino acids. The CDR3 here is CASSPAGTSQSYEQYF. In DNA, the CDR3 is TGTGCCAGCTCACCAGCCGGGACTAGTCAGTCTTACGAGCAGTACTTC.

The genes are TRBV27 and TRBJ2-1; D remains ambiguous. CDR1 and CDR2 from the germline V gene are MNHEY and SMNVEV (reference sequence). Trimming pared 3 bases from V and 10 bases from J, leaving 10 bases between. This CDR3 region has 12 residues. CDR3 coding DNA: TGTGCCAGCAGTTTTTTGGGCAGGGAGCAGTTCTTC. The encoded protein is CASSFLGREQFF.

The genes are TRBV7-9 and TRBJ2-3, with 7 bases that match TRBD2. Germline lookup yields CDR1 SEHNR and CDR2 FQNEAQ (reference sequence). After removal of 3 bases from V and 11 bases from J, the junction contained 5 bases not matched to a gene. The CDR3 runs to 12 residues. DNA of the CDR3: TGTGCCAGCAGCTTCGACGGGAGGTTGCAGTATTTT. This codes for CASSFDGRLQYF.

The chain combines TRBV27 with TRBJ2-2; TRBD1 is a possible D gene (5 bases). CDR3 length equals 14 residues. Germline assignment: CDR1 MNHEY and CDR2 SMNVEV (reference sequence). Trimming removed 3 bases from V and 5 bases from J, with 10 bases in between. The CDR3 protein is CASSFQGGTGELFF. The CDR3 DNA is TGTGCCAGCAGTTTTCAGGGTGGGACCGGGGAGCTGTTTTTT.

V is TRBV9 and J is TRBJ1-2; maybe TRBD1 (5 bases). The germline gives CDR1 SGDLS, CDR2 YYNGEE. The CDR3 covers 14 residues. V lost 1 base and J 4 bases, leaving 11 bases between the germline ends. CDR3 DNA sequence: TGTGCCAGCAGCGTACGCAGGGATGGCTATGGCTACACCTTC. It encodes CASSVRRDGYGYTF.

The rearrangement joins TRBV18 to TRBJ2-6, with TRBD1 as a possible D gene (6 bases). V lost 2 bases to trimming and J lost 3 bases, with 11 bases between them. This CDR3 is 16 amino acids long. The V gene's germline CDR1 is KGHSH and CDR2 LQKENI. The DNA of the CDR3 is TGTGCCAGCTCACCAACAGGGTTGAGTGGGGCCAACGTCCTGACTTTC. This translates into CASSPTGLSGANVLTF.

The CDR3 here is CASSGRRAGVRYEQYF. CDR3 nucleotide sequence: TGTGCCAGCAGTGGTCGGCGAGCGGGAGTTAGGTACGAGCAGTACTTC. The chain couples TRBV5-8 to TRBJ2-7, with 8 bases lining up with TRBD2. Germline CDR1 reads SGHTS; CDR2 reads YDEGEE. V shed 5 bases, J shed 4 bases, and the junction held 14 bases outside the gene matches. CDR3 length: 16 amino acids.

The J gene is TRBJ2-7, the V gene TRBV28; 8 bases match TRBD1. With 2 bases clipped from V and 3 bases from J, the junction kept 3 bases outside the gene matches. Germline lookup yields CDR1 MDHEN and CDR2 SYDVKM. CDR3 length: 14 residues. The CDR3 loop is CASSLTGGNYEQYF. The CDR3 DNA is TGTGCCAGCAGTTTAACAGGGGGTAACTACGAGCAGTACTTC. Filled out from reference TRBV28 and TRBJ2-7, the complete variable domain reads DVKVTQSSRYLVKRTGEKVFLECVQDMDHENMFWYRQDPGLGLRLIYFSYDVKMKEKGDIPEGYSVSREKKERFSLILESASTNQTSMYLCASSLTGGNYEQYFGPGTRLTVT.

The rearrangement uses TRBV5-5 and TRBJ2-7; possibly TRBD2 for D (5 bases). Trimming cost V 2 bases and J 3 bases, with 15 bases left between them. CDR1 SGHKS and CDR2 YYEKEE come from the germline V gene (reference sequence). The length of the CDR3 is 15 residues. CDR3 DNA: TGTGCCAGCAGCTTACCTCGGACTTTCCACTACGAGCAGTACTTC. Amino acids: CASSLPRTFHYEQYF.

This rearrangement joins TRBV29-1 to TRBJ1-2; D might be TRBD1 (5 bases). V dropped 7 bases and J dropped 8 bases, with 20 bases sitting between them. Germline V gene sequence: CDR1 SQVTM, CDR2 ANQGSEA. CDR3 length equals 13 residues. Here the CDR3 DNA reads TGCAGCGCCCGAGGCCAGGGTACGGGAGGCTACACCTTC. Its translation is CSARGQGTGGYTF.

The V and J genes are TRBV7-2 and TRBJ2-7; D may be TRBD1 (6 bases). Trimming removed 0 bases at V and 4 bases at J, with 19 bases between. There are 17 residues in the CDR3. CDR1 and CDR2 (germline): SGHTA, FQGNSA. The CDR3 sequence is CASSLASGEWGEYEQYF. For the CDR3, the DNA is TGTGCCAGCAGCTTAGCCTCAGGGGAGTGGGGAGAATACGAGCAGTACTTC.

This chain links TRBV5-1 with TRBJ2-7; D remains unclear. Between the trimmed V and J ends, which lost 0 bases and 6 bases, there was a span of 13 bases. CDR1 is SGHRS and CDR2 is YFSETQ in the germline V gene. This CDR3 spans 14 amino acids. The CDR3 bases are TGCGCCAGCAGCTTGGATCCCCCCGGGCGCGAGCAGTACTTC. This translates into CASSLDPPGREQYF. The variable domain in full, with the rest retrieved from reference TRBV5-1 and TRBJ2-7, is KAGVTQTPRYLIKTRGQQVTLSCSPISGHRSVSWYQQTPGQGLQFLFEYFSETQRNKGNFPGRFSGRQFSNSRSEMNVSTLELGDSALYLCASSLDPPGREQYFGPGTRLTVT.

This rearrangement joins TRBV7-6 to TRBJ2-3; D uncertain. The germline CDR1 and CDR2 sequences are SGHVS and FNYEAQ. V was trimmed by 5 bases and J by 2 bases, leaving 11 bases between them. CDR3 length equals 14 residues. The CDR3 nucleotides are TGTGCCAGCAGCCCATTATCCGACACAGATACGCAGTATTTT. Translating it yields CASSPLSDTDTQYF.

In its sample, this clone was seen many times. This chain uses TRBV7-9 with TRBJ2-3; D gene ambiguous. The V and J ends lost 3 bases and 5 bases respectively, with 12 bases between them. CDR1 is SEHNR and CDR2 is FQNEAQ in the germline V gene (reference sequence). The CDR3 runs to 14 residues. The CDR3 nucleotides are TGTGCCAGCAGCTTGCACCGGGCCCAAGATACGCAGTATTTT. Its translation: CASSLHRAQDTQYF.

The chain couples TRBV14 to TRBJ1-1, with D hard to call. This CDR3 region has 13 residues. V lost 2 bases, J lost 3 bases, and 7 bases lay in between. CDR1 is SGHDN and CDR2 is FVKESK in the germline V gene. CDR3 residues: CASSQHTDTEAFF. The CDR3 DNA follows: TGTGCCAGCAGCCAACACACGGACACTGAAGCTTTCTTT.

V and J are TRBV5-6 and TRBJ2-7; D remains unclear. Trimming left V 2 bases short and J 3 bases short, with 12 bases between. Germline V gene sequence: CDR1 SGHDT, CDR2 YYEEEE. The CDR3 loop spans 14 amino acids. Written as DNA, the CDR3 is TGTGCCAGCAGCTTATCCAGGATTGACTACGAGCAGTACTTC. It encodes CASSLSRIDYEQYF. Full variable domain (remainder filled in from reference TRBV5-6 and TRBJ2-7): DAGVTQSPTHLIKTRGQQVTLRCSPKSGHDTVSWYQQALGQGPQFIFQYYEEEERQRGNFPDRFSGHQFPNYSSELNVNALLLGDSALYLCASSLSRIDYEQYFGPGTRLTVT.

V usage is TRBV28 and J usage is TRBJ2-7, with D possibly TRBD2 on 6 matching bases. Germline CDR1 reads MDHEN; CDR2 reads SYDVKM. V shed 5 bases and J shed 6 bases, with 35 bases lying between them. This CDR3 comprises 20 residues. CDR3 residues: CASSRDSGGPSTEIWGEQYF. DNA for the CDR3: TGTGCCAGCAGTAGGGACTCGGGCGGACCCTCGACCGAGATATGGGGCGAGCAGTACTTC.

The chain recombines TRBV4-1 with TRBJ2-7; tentatively, D is TRBD2 (6 bases). Germline values: CDR1 MGHRA, CDR2 YSYEKL. Trimming took 0 bases from V and 5 from J, leaving 17 bases between them. The CDR3 length is 16 residues. CDR3 coding DNA: TGCGCCAGCAGCCAAGAGGAGGGGCTCGCGGGACACGAGCAGTACTTC. It specifies CASSQEEGLAGHEQYF.

J is TRBJ2-5 and V is TRBV25-1; D call uncertain. Germline CDR1 and CDR2: MGHDK and SYGVNS. Trimming removed 1 base from V and 6 bases from J, with 3 bases in between. CDR3 size: 11 residues. CDR3 in amino acids: CASSELKTQYF. Written as DNA, the CDR3 is TGTGCCAGCAGTGAATTAAAGACCCAGTACTTC.

The chain links TRBV10-1 to TRBJ2-7; 7 bases agree with TRBD2. CDR1 is WNHNN and CDR2 is SYGVQD in the germline V gene (reference sequence). This CDR3 has 15 amino acids. Trimming at V came to 5 bases and at J to 1 base, leaving 8 bases not matched to a gene. The CDR3 reads CASSPSSGSSYEQYF. The CDR3 nucleotides read TGCGCCAGCAGTCCGTCTAGCGGATCATCCTACGAGCAGTACTTC.

The V and J genes are TRBV7-8 and TRBJ1-1, with D perhaps matching TRBD1 (5 bases). This CDR3 is built from 13 residues. Germline V lookup: CDR1 SGHVS, CDR2 FQNEAQ. The V and J ends lost 5 bases and 7 bases respectively, with 14 bases between them. The CDR3 reads CASSLRGRVEAFF. CDR3 coding DNA: TGTGCCAGCAGCCTTCGGGGACGGGTTGAAGCTTTCTTT.

The chain uses TRBV5-4 and TRBJ2-1; 9 bases line up with TRBD1. The CDR3 totals 14 residues. Per the germline V gene, CDR1 is SGHNT and CDR2 is YYREEE (reference sequence). With 2 bases clipped from V and 7 bases from J, the junction kept 4 bases outside the gene matches. Here the CDR3 DNA reads TGTGCCAGCAGCTTTGGGACAGGGTGGAATGAGCAGTTCTTC. Residues: CASSFGTGWNEQFF.

The V gene is TRBV5-6, the J gene TRBJ2-7; D remains ambiguous. This CDR3 contains 15 residues. V lost 0 bases to trimming and J lost 0 bases, with 10 bases between them. Per germline, CDR1 SGHDT and CDR2 YYEEEE. DNA of the CDR3: TGTGCCAGCAGCTTGGCCCCGATTCCCTCCTACGAGCAGTACTTC. Amino acids: CASSLAPIPSYEQYF. Looking up the rest from reference TRBV5-6 and TRBJ2-7 gives the full variable domain: DAGVTQSPTHLIKTRGQQVTLRCSPKSGHDTVSWYQQALGQGPQFIFQYYEEEERQRGNFPDRFSGHQFPNYSSELNVNALLLGDSALYLCASSLAPIPSYEQYFGPGTRLTVT.

This clone was counted between two and nine times. V usage is TRBV7-9 and J usage is TRBJ2-1; TRBD1 is a possible D gene (6 bases). Germline loops: CDR1 SEHNR, CDR2 FQNEAQ (reference sequence). Trimming removed 2 bases at V and 8 bases at J, with 10 bases between. The CDR3 is 13 amino acids. Here the CDR3 reads CASSLSSGDEQFF. In nucleotides, the CDR3 is TGTGCCAGCAGCTTAAGTTCAGGGGATGAGCAGTTCTTC.